This T cell receptor beta chain emerged from a study of blood T cell repertoires in COVID-19. The overall study: There were acute and convalescent COVID-19 samples, and they came from the United States, Italy and Spain.

The germline V gene encodes CDR1 PRHDT and CDR2 FYEKMQ (reference sequence). The CDR3 is 14 amino acids. V was trimmed by 3 bases and J by 1 base, leaving 9 bases between them. The method was immunoSEQ multiplex PCR; TCRdb's version includes in-frame clones alone and lacks a portion of them. The sample has a few hundred thousand clones, roughly nine tenths seen once. The chain joins TRBV13 to TRBJ1-1; possible D gene TRBD1, 5 bases. This receptor was obtained from a man aged 40-49 years with active or convalescent COVID-19. Sequenced: peripheral blood. In DNA, the CDR3 is TGTGCCAGCAGCTTGGACATAAAGAACACTGAAGCTTTCTTT. Translating gives CASSLDIKNTEAFF.